This T cell receptor beta chain came from a study of cytomegalovirus exposure and HLA in healthy donors. Germline V CDR1 and CDR2: MNHEY, SMNVEV (reference sequence). With 5 bases clipped from V and 5 bases from J, the junction kept 7 bases outside the gene matches. This CDR3 has 16 amino acids. With 60 Vbeta and 13 Jbeta primers, the PCR was carried out. TCRdb's table, derived via immunoSEQ multiplex PCR, lists solely in-frame clones and lacks some. The sample shows about 150,000 clones, 65% to 85% of them seen only once. V gene TRBV27 combines with J gene TRBJ2-1; 12 bases fit TRBD2. The sample taken for sequencing was PBMCs. The TCR sequence derives from a middle-aged woman in good health and CMV-seropositive. The CDR3 nucleotides are TGTGCCAGCAGTCCCCGGGGACTAGCGGGCGACAATGAGCAGTTCTTC. Translated, it gives CASSPRGLAGDNEQFF.